This T cell receptor (beta chain) stems from a study of PD-L1 blockade in urothelial cancer. The wider study: Counts from blood samples showed a median of about 140,000 T cells.

Diagnoses among patients were locally advanced or metastatic urothelial carcinoma. The CDR3 runs 15 residues. Unmatched junction bases numbered 3, after V lost 1 base and J lost 4 bases. Per germline, CDR1 MDHEN and CDR2 SYDVKM. Libraries were prepared by immunoSEQ multiplex PCR; TCRdb keeps only in-frame clonotypes and omits some of them. The repertoire holds fewer than 40,000 clones, over 75% seen once, with about 9% in the top ten. The V and J genes are TRBV28 and TRBJ2-7, with 11 bases that match TRBD1. This TCR derives from a man between 65 and 85 years old with urothelial cancer. The sequencing used PBMCs, collected around atezolizumab (anti-PD-L1) treatment. For the CDR3, the DNA is TGTGCCAGCAGTTTATCGGGACAGGGGGAATACGAGCAGTACTTC. This translates into CASSLSGQGEYEQYF.